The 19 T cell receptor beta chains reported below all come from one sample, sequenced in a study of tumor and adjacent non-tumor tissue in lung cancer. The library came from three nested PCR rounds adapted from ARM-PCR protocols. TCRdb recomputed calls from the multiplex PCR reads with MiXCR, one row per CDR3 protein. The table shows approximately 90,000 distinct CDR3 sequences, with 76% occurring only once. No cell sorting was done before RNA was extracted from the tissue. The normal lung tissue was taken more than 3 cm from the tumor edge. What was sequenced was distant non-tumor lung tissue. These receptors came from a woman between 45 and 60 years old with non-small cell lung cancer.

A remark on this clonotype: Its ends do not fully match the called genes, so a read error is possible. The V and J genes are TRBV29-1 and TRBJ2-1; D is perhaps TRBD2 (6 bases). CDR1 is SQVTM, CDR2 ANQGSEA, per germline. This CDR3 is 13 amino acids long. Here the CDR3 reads CSVAPRGSNERFF. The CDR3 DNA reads TGCAGCGTTGCACCCCGGGGGAGTAATGAGCGGTTCTTC.

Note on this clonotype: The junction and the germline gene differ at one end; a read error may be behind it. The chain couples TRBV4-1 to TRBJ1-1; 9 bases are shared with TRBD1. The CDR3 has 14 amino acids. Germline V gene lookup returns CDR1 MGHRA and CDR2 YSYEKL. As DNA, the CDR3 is TGCGTCAGCGGCCACCGCACAGGGGGCACCGAAGCTTTCTTT. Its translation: CVSGHRTGGTEAFF.

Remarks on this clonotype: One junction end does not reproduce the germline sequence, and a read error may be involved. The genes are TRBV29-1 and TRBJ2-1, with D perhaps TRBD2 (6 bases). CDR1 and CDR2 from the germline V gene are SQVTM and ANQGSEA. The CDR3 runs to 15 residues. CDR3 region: CNVELSGSSYNKQFF. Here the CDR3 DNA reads TGCAACGTTGAACTGTCCGGGAGCTCTTACAATAAGCAGTTCTTC.

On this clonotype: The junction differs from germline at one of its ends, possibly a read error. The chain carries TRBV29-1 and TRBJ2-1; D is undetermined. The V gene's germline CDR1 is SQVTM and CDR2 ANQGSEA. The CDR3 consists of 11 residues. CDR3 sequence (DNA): TGCAGCGTTGGACGGTACAATGAGCAGCTCTTC. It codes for CSVGRYNEQLF.

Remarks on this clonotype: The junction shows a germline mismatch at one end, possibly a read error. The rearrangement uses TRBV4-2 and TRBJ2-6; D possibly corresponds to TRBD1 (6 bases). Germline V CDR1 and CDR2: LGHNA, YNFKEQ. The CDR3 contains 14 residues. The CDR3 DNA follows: TGTGCCAGCAGCCTGTTAGTGGGGGCCAACGTCCTGACATTC. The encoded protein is CASSLLVGANVLTF.

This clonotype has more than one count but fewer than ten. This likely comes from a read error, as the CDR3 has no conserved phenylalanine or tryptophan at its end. The CDR3 reads CASSSLARTAMQFL. The CDR3 DNA reads as TGTGCCAGCAGCTCTCTTGCCAGGACAGCAATGCAGTTCTTA. The rearrangement links TRBV11-2 to TRBJ2-1, with TRBD1 as a possible D gene (6 bases). CDR1 SGHAT and CDR2 FQNNGV come from the germline V gene. This CDR3 region has 14 residues. Trimming removed 4 bases at V and 12 bases at J, with 19 bases between.

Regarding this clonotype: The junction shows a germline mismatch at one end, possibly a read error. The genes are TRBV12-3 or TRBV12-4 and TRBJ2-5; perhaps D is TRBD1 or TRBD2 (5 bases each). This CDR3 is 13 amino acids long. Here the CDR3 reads CASRGPKAETKYF. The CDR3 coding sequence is TGTGCCAGCAGGGGACCCAAGGCAGAGACCAAGTACTTC.

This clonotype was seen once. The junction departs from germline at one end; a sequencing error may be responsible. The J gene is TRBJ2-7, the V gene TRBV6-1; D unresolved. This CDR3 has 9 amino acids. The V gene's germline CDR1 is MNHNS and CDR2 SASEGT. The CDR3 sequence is CASYYEQYF. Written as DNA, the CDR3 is TGTGCCAGCTACTACGAACAGTACTTC.

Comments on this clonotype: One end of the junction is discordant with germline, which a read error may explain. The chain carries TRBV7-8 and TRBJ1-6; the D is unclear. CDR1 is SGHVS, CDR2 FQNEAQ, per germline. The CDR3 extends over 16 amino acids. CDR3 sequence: CASSPVSRRLSSPLHF. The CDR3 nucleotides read TGTGCCAGCAGTCCCGTCTCCAGGAGGCTAAGCTCACCCCTCCACTTC. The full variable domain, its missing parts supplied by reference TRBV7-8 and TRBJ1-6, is GAGVSQSPRYKVAKRGQDVALRCDPISGHVSLFWYQQALGQGPEFLTYFQNEAQLDKSGLPSDRFFAERPEGSVSTLKIQRTQQEDSAVYLCASSPVSRRLSSPLHFGNGTRLTVT.

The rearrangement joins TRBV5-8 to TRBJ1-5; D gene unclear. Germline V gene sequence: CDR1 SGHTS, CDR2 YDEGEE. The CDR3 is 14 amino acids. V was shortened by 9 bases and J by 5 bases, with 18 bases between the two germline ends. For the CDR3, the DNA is TGTGCCATCAATCGTAGAGGCCGCGATCAGCCCCAGCATTTT. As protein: CAINRRGRDQPQHF.

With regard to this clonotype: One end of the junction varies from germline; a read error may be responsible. CDR3 bases: TGTACCAGCAGCCGCGGGACAGGGGCCCGCACACATACGCAGTATTTT. Translation: CTSSRGTGARTHTQYF. The chain is built from TRBV6-5 and TRBJ2-3, with 10 positions matching TRBD1. Germline values: CDR1 MNHEY, CDR2 SVGAGI. The CDR3 is 16 residues long.

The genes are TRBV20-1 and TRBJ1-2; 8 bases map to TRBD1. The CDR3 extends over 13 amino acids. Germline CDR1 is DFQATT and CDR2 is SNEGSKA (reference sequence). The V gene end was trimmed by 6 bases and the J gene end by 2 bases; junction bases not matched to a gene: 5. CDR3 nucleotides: TGCAGTGCAATGGACAGGGTGAACTATGGCTACACCTTC. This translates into CSAMDRVNYGYTF.

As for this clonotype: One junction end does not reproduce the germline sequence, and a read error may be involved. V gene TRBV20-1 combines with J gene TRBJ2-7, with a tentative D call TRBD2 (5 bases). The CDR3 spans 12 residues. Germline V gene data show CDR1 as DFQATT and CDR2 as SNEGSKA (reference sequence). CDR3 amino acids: CSTSQLVLEQYF. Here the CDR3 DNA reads TGCAGTACTAGTCAACTGGTTCTGGAGCAGTACTTC.

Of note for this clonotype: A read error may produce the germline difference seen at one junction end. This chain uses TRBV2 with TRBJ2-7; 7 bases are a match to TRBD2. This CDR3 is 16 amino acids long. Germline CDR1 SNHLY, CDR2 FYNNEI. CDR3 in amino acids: CASSEARAGSLSEKYF. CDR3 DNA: TGTGCCAGCAGTGAAGCTCGAGCGGGAAGCCTCTCCGAGAAGTACTTC. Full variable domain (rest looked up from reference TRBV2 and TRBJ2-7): EPEVTQTPSHQVTQMGQEVILRCVPISNHLYFYWYRQILGQKVEFLVSFYNNEISEKSEIFDDQFSVERPDGSNFTLKIRSTKLEDSAMYFCASSEARAGSLSEKYFGPGTRLTVT.

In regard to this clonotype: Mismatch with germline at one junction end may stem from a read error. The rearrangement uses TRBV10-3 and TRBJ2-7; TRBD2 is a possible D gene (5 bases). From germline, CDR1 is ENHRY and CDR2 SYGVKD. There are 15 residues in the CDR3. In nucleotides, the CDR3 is TGTGGCATCAATCCAATTAGCGAAACTTCCTACGAGCAGTACTTC. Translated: CGINPISETSYEQYF.

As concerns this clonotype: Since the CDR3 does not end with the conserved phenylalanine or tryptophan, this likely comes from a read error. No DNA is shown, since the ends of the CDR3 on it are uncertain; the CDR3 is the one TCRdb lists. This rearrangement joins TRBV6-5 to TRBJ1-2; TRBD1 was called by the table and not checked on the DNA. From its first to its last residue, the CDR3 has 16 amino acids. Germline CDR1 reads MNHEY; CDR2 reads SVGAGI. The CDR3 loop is CASRNIIGQGFYGYSL.

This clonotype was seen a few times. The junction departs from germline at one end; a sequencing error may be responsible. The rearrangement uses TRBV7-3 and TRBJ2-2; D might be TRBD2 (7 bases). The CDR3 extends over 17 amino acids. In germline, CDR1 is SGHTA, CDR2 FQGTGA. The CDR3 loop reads CASSPSTGRVYTGELVF. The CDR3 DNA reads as TGTGCCAGCAGCCCATCTACAGGGAGGGTGTACACCGGGGAGCTGGTTTTT.

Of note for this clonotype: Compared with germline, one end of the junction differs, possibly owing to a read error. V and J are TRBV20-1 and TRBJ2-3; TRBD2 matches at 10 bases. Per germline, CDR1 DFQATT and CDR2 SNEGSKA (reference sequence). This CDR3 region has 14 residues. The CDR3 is CSARVASGGDTLYF. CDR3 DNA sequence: TGCAGTGCTAGGGTAGCTAGCGGGGGAGATACGCTGTATTTT.

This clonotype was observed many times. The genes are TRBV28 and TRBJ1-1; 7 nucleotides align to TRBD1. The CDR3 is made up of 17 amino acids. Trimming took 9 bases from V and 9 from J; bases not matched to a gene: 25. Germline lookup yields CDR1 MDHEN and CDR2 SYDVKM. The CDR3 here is CASPKGADVHQGDKAFF. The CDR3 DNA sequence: TGTGCCAGTCCTAAAGGGGCGGACGTACACCAGGGGGATAAAGCTTTCTTT. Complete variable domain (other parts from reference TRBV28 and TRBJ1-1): DVKVTQSSRYLVKRTGEKVFLECVQDMDHENMFWYRQDPGLGLRLIYFSYDVKMKEKGDIPEGYSVSREKKERFSLILESASTNQTSMYLCASPKGADVHQGDKAFFGQGTRLTVV.